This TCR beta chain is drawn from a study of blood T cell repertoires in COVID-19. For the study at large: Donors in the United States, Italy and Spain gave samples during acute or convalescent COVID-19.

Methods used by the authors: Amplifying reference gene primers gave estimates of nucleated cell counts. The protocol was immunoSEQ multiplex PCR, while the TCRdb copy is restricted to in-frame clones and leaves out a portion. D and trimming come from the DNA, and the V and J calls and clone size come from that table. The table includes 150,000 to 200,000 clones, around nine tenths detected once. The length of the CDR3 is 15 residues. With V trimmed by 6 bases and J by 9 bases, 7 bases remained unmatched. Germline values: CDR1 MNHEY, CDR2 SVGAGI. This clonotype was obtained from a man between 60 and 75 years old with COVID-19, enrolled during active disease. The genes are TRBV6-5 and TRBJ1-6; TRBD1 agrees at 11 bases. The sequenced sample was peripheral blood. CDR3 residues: CASRGDRGFSSPLHF. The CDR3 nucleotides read TGTGCCAGCAGGGGGGACAGGGGGTTTAGTTCACCCCTCCACTTT.